The next 30 T cell receptor beta chains were all read from a single sample in a study of blood T cell repertoires in COVID-19. The method was immunoSEQ multiplex PCR; TCRdb's version includes in-frame clones alone and lacks a portion of them. Among under 250,000 clones, roughly 83% were seen once, and the ten largest hold approximately 1.2%. The sample taken for sequencing was PBMCs or T cells enriched from blood (not recorded which). The receptor set was obtained from a woman between 35 and 50 years old with acute COVID-19.

This clone was seen only a few times. The V call is TRBV19, the J call TRBJ1-4, with D hard to call. CDR1 and CDR2 (germline): LNHDA, SQIVND (reference sequence). The CDR3 length is 14 residues. Trimming pared 8 bases from V and 0 bases from J, leaving 10 bases between. The CDR3 sequence: CASQAQATNEKLFF. The CDR3 bases are TGTGCCAGTCAAGCCCAGGCAACTAATGAAAAACTGTTTTTT.

J is TRBJ1-6 and V is TRBV4-3, with 9 bases lining up with TRBD1. CDR3 length: 15 residues. After removal of 5 bases from V and 4 bases from J, the junction contained 3 bases not matched to a gene. Germline V gene lookup returns CDR1 LGHNA and CDR2 YSLEER. The CDR3: CASSTGTGYNSPLHF. As DNA, the CDR3 is TGCGCCAGCAGCACCGGGACAGGGTATAATTCACCCCTCCACTTT.

Only a few counts were recorded for this clone. This chain connects TRBV7-3 to TRBJ2-1; weak D call: TRBD1 (7 bases). CDR3 length: 16 residues. V was cut by 5 bases and J by 7 bases, with 21 bases left in between. The germline CDR1 and CDR2 sequences are SGHTA and FQGTGA. CDR3 in amino acids: CASSLSPLTGRNEQFF. Here the CDR3 DNA reads TGTGCCAGCAGCCTATCTCCCCTGACAGGGAGGAATGAGCAGTTCTTC.

The chain employs TRBV7-9 and TRBJ2-7, with TRBD1 identical over 7 bases. The V gene's germline CDR1 is SEHNR and CDR2 FQNEAQ (reference sequence). The V segment lost 1 base and the J segment 3 bases; nucleotides outside the gene matches: 3. The CDR3 has 14 residues. Here the CDR3 reads CASSLVGDSYEQYF. The DNA for the CDR3 is TGTGCCAGCAGCTTAGTAGGGGACAGCTACGAGCAGTACTTC.

Comments on this clone: Different DNA sequences within this sample yield the same CDR3. The chain is built from TRBV29-1 and TRBJ1-2; TRBD1 matches at 7 bases. The CDR3 consists of 12 residues. Losses at the gene ends were 5 bases for V and 5 bases for J; bases not matched to a gene: 5. Germline CDR1 SQVTM, CDR2 ANQGSEA. The CDR3 region has the DNA TGCAGCGTTAGGACAGGAGATTATGGCTACACCTTC. This codes for CSVRTGDYGYTF.

This clone appeared a single time. The chain uses TRBV7-2 and TRBJ2-5, with a tentative D call TRBD2 (6 bases). V was shortened by 5 bases and J by 5 bases, with 18 bases between the two germline ends. The CDR3 loop spans 15 amino acids. Germline loops: CDR1 SGHTA, CDR2 FQGNSA. The CDR3 sequence is CASSGQTSNRETQYF. CDR3 in DNA: TGTGCCAGCAGCGGGCAGACTAGTAACCGGGAGACCCAGTACTTC. The variable domain in full, with the rest retrieved from reference TRBV7-2 and TRBJ2-5, is GAGVSQSPSNKVTEKGKDVELRCDPISGHTALYWYRQSLGQGLEFLIYFQGNSAPDKSGLPSDRFSAERTGGSVSTLTIQRTQQEDSAVYLCASSGQTSNRETQYFGPGTRLLVL.

This clone was counted between two and nine times. The V gene is TRBV7-2, the J gene TRBJ1-4; no firm D call. The ends were cut back, 5 bases at V and 5 bases at J, with 15 bases in the middle. The CDR3 is 15 amino acids. The germline V gene has CDR1 SGHTA and CDR2 FQGNSA. CDR3 in DNA: TGTGCCAGCAGCGTTACGGGTTCCGGGAATGAAAAACTGTTTTTT. Its translation is CASSVTGSGNEKLFF.

The V gene is TRBV4-2, the J gene TRBJ2-4; TRBD2 aligns across 9 bases. The CDR3 consists of 16 residues. J gave up 5 bases and V 4 bases, and 9 bases lay outside the gene matches. The V gene's germline CDR1 is LGHNA and CDR2 YNFKEQ. The CDR3: CASSLGAAGGQNIQYF. The CDR3 DNA follows: TGTGCCAGCAGCCTTGGGGCCGCGGGGGGGCAAAACATTCAGTACTTC.

The rearrangement links TRBV28 to TRBJ1-6, with 8 bases that match TRBD1. The CDR3 is 13 amino acids. From germline, CDR1 is MDHEN and CDR2 SYDVKM. The junction had 7 bases not matched to a gene; V was cut back by 8 bases and J by 10 bases. Written as DNA, the CDR3 is TGTGCCAGCCACAACAGGGGGGGCTCACCCCTCCACTTT. This codes for CASHNRGGSPLHF. The variable domain in full, with the rest retrieved from reference TRBV28 and TRBJ1-6, is DVKVTQSSRYLVKRTGEKVFLECVQDMDHENMFWYRQDPGLGLRLIYFSYDVKMKEKGDIPEGYSVSREKKERFSLILESASTNQTSMYLCASHNRGGSPLHFGNGTRLTVT.

For this clone: In the same sample, other DNA sequences code for this CDR3. The rearrangement uses TRBV5-1 and TRBJ1-1; tentatively, D is TRBD1 (5 bases). Germline-derived CDR1 and CDR2 are SGHRS and YFSETQ. The length of the CDR3 is 14 residues. V lost 0 bases and J lost 3, with 9 bases in between. The CDR3 DNA follows: TGCGCCAGCAGCTTGGAGGGGTTGGACACTGAAGCTTTCTTT. Its translation: CASSLEGLDTEAFF.

This sequence joins TRBV28 and TRBJ2-1; TRBD1 matches at 9 bases. With V trimmed by 7 bases and J by 10 bases, 14 bases remained unmatched. The CDR3 extends over 15 amino acids. Germline V gene lookup returns CDR1 MDHEN and CDR2 SYDVKM. The CDR3 region is CASTRPGTGKSEQFF. The DNA for the CDR3 is TGTGCCAGCACCCGACCCGGGACAGGGAAATCCGAGCAGTTCTTC.

This clone was observed a single time. The rearrangement joins TRBV27 to TRBJ2-3; tentatively, D is TRBD2 (6 bases). Deletions cut 5 bases from V and 2 bases from J, with 11 bases between. Germline V lookup: CDR1 MNHEY, CDR2 SMNVEV (reference sequence). CDR3 length equals 14 residues. This CDR3 reads CASSLRDSTDTQYF. The DNA of the CDR3 is TGTGCCAGCAGTCTGAGGGACTCCACAGATACGCAGTATTTT.

V gene TRBV5-4 combines with J gene TRBJ1-6; D might be TRBD1 (5 bases). CDR3 length: 15 amino acids. Germline V lookup: CDR1 SGHNT, CDR2 YYREEE (reference sequence). Trimming took off 3 bases at V and 4 bases at J, with 11 bases between the two ends. The DNA for the CDR3 is TGTGCCAGCAGCTGGGGGGTTAGTTATAATTCACCCCTCCACTTT. Protein sequence: CASSWGVSYNSPLHF.

The rearrangement joins TRBV28 to TRBJ1-5; 7 bases agree with TRBD1. This CDR3 spans 16 amino acids. V was pared by 5 bases and J by 2 bases, with 9 bases of the junction left unmatched. Germline CDR1 reads MDHEN; CDR2 reads SYDVKM. This CDR3 is CASSLTTGMGNQPQHF. CDR3 DNA: TGTGCCAGCAGTCTTACGACAGGGATGGGCAATCAGCCCCAGCATTTT.

V gene TRBV7-3 combines with J gene TRBJ2-1, with 10 bases aligning to TRBD2. The trim removed 1 base at V and 9 bases at J, leaving 15 bases unmatched. The CDR3 is 18 amino acids. CDR1 and CDR2 from the germline V gene are SGHTA and FQGTGA. The CDR3 sequence: CASSLIPGEREGRGEQFF. CDR3 nucleotide sequence: TGTGCCAGCAGCTTAATACCAGGTGAGCGGGAGGGCCGGGGTGAGCAGTTCTTC. Filled out from reference TRBV7-3 and TRBJ2-1, the complete variable domain reads GAGVSQTPSNKVTEKGKYVELRCDPISGHTALYWYRQSLGQGPEFLIYFQGTGAADDSGLPNDRFFAVRPEGSVSTLKIQRTERGDSAVYLCASSLIPGEREGRGEQFFGPGTRLTVL.

The V call is TRBV6-5, the J call TRBJ2-5; D possibly corresponds to TRBD1 (6 bases). V lost 6 bases and J 4 bases, leaving 15 bases between the germline ends. The CDR3 length is 14 residues. Germline-derived CDR1 and CDR2 are MNHEY and SVGAGI. The CDR3 here is CASSIRGRGETQYF. The CDR3 DNA reads TGTGCCAGCAGCATCAGGGGCCGGGGAGAGACCCAGTACTTC.

V and J are TRBV19 and TRBJ2-5; D might be TRBD1 (5 bases). The germline CDR1 and CDR2 sequences are LNHDA and SQIVND (reference sequence). V lost 6 bases, J lost 4 bases, and 12 bases lay in between. The CDR3 sequence is 13 residues long. CDR3 sequence reads: CASRFRVGETQYF. DNA of the CDR3: TGTGCCAGTAGGTTCAGGGTAGGAGAGACCCAGTACTTC.

The chain uses TRBV4-1 and TRBJ2-7; 11 positions match TRBD2. This CDR3 is 17 amino acids long. J gave up 4 bases and V 4 bases, and 12 bases lay outside the gene matches. Germline V gene sequence: CDR1 MGHRA, CDR2 YSYEKL. The CDR3 sequence: CASSPTSGGPDGYEQYF. The CDR3 coding sequence is TGCGCCAGCAGCCCCACTAGCGGGGGCCCTGATGGATACGAGCAGTACTTC.

The CDR3 sequence: CASSIDLRGFDGYTF. As DNA, the CDR3 is TGTGCCAGTAGTATAGATTTGAGGGGGTTTGATGGCTACACCTTC. The V call is TRBV19, the J call TRBJ1-2, with a possible D match to TRBD1 (6 bases). Germline assignment: CDR1 LNHDA and CDR2 SQIVND (reference sequence). CDR3 length: 15 amino acids. V was cut by 0 bases and J by 6 bases, with 14 bases left in between. Variable domain in full (rest from reference TRBV19 and TRBJ1-2): DGGITQSPKYLFRKEGQNVTLSCEQNLNHDAMYWYRQDPGQGLRLIYYSQIVNDFQKGDIAEGYSVSREKKESFPLTVTSAQKNPTAFYLCASSIDLRGFDGYTFGSGTRLTVV.

Only a few counts were recorded for this clone. This sequence joins TRBV28 and TRBJ1-1; no reliable D call. This CDR3 spans 14 amino acids. Looked up from germline, CDR1 is MDHEN and CDR2 is SYDVKM. Trimming stripped 3 bases from V and 2 bases from J, with 10 bases between. CDR3 region: CASSFRGLNTEAFF. CDR3 DNA sequence: TGTGCCAGCAGTTTCCGAGGACTTAACACTGAAGCTTTCTTT.

The sample holds a few counts of this clone. V usage is TRBV28 and J usage is TRBJ1-2, with D tentatively TRBD1 (5 bases). The CDR3 spans 12 residues. The V end was cut by 10 bases, the J end by 0 bases, with 9 bases between. Per the germline V gene, CDR1 is MDHEN and CDR2 is SYDVKM. Written as DNA, the CDR3 is TGTGCCACCTCGGGGGCTAACTATGGCTACACCTTC. Protein: CATSGANYGYTF.

Notes on this clone: Other DNA sequences within the sample encode an identical CDR3. The chain joins TRBV30 to TRBJ2-5; D may be TRBD1 (7 bases). The CDR3 runs 13 residues. Per the germline V gene, CDR1 is GTSNPN and CDR2 is SVGIG (reference sequence). Trimming stripped 1 base from V and 4 bases from J, with 10 bases between. Written as DNA, the CDR3 is TGTGCCTGGAGTGCAGGGGGGCCAGAGACCCAGTACTTC. Amino acid sequence: CAWSAGGPETQYF.

A single count supports this clone. In DNA form, the CDR3 reads TGTGCCAGCTCACACCCGGCCCAGGCATGGTATGGCTACACCTTC. This sequence encodes CASSHPAQAWYGYTF. The V gene is TRBV18, the J gene TRBJ1-2; no clear D. The CDR3 spans 15 residues. The V and J ends lost 4 bases and 5 bases respectively, with 17 bases between them. Per germline, CDR1 KGHSH and CDR2 LQKENI.

The V call is TRBV11-2, the J call TRBJ2-7; TRBD1 matches 7 bases. Losses at the gene ends were 1 base for V and 4 bases for J; bases not matched to a gene: 7. This CDR3 comprises 15 residues. Germline values: CDR1 SGHAT, CDR2 FQNNGV. In DNA form, the CDR3 reads TGTGCCAGCAGCTTAGTCAGGGGGAAATCTTACGAGCAGTACTTC. It specifies CASSLVRGKSYEQYF.

V is TRBV6-2 or TRBV6-3 and J is TRBJ2-7, with D unresolved. CDR3 size: 11 residues. V lost 2 bases and J lost 6, with 5 bases in between. Germline-derived CDR1 and CDR2 are MNHEY and SVGEGT. This CDR3 is CASSYNSEQYF. The CDR3 nucleotides read TGTGCCAGCAGTTACAACAGCGAGCAGTACTTC.

The chain joins TRBV28 to TRBJ2-7; no firm D call. This CDR3 spans 12 amino acids. Germline V gene data show CDR1 as MDHEN and CDR2 as SYDVKM. Trimming removed 4 bases from V and 0 bases from J, with 4 bases in between. The CDR3 protein is CASSSSSYEQYF. CDR3 DNA sequence: TGTGCCAGCAGTTCGAGCTCCTACGAGCAGTACTTC. The full variable domain, completed using reference TRBV28 and TRBJ2-7, is DVKVTQSSRYLVKRTGEKVFLECVQDMDHENMFWYRQDPGLGLRLIYFSYDVKMKEKGDIPEGYSVSREKKERFSLILESASTNQTSMYLCASSSSSYEQYFGPGTRLTVT.

This clone has a single count. The gene calls are TRBV5-4 and TRBJ2-5, with 13 bases fitting TRBD2. This CDR3 spans 19 amino acids. With 0 bases clipped from V and 4 bases from J, the junction kept 12 bases outside the gene matches. Germline V gene data show CDR1 as SGHNT and CDR2 as YYREEE (reference sequence). This CDR3 reads CASSLGTSGSRATIETQYF. The CDR3 DNA follows: TGTGCCAGCAGCTTGGGGACTAGCGGGAGCCGGGCCACCATAGAGACCCAGTACTTC.

The chain carries TRBV15 and TRBJ2-1; TRBD1 aligns across 7 bases. CDR1 and CDR2 from the germline V gene are LNHNV and YYDKDF (reference sequence). This CDR3 contains 16 residues. V was clipped by 0 bases and J by 2 bases; unmatched bases: 4. DNA of the CDR3: TGTGCCACCAGCAGAGAGGAGCAGGGGGCCTACAATGAGCAGTTCTTC. This translates into CATSREEQGAYNEQFF.

This clone came up a few times. The chain couples TRBV7-9 to TRBJ1-2; weak D call: TRBD1 (6 bases). CDR3 length: 15 amino acids. Germline CDR1 reads SEHNR; CDR2 reads FQNEAQ (reference sequence). Trimming removed 6 bases at V and 3 bases at J, with 17 bases between. This CDR3 reads CASSLQGVTYYGYTF. In DNA, the CDR3 is TGTGCCAGCAGTTTACAGGGCGTAACTTACTATGGCTACACCTTC.

This clone was picked up a small number of times. The chain employs TRBV30 and TRBJ2-1, with TRBD2 identical over 11 bases. The junction had 7 bases not matched to a gene; V was cut back by 2 bases and J by 4 bases. The length of the CDR3 is 16 residues. Germline V gene sequence: CDR1 GTSNPN, CDR2 SVGIG (reference sequence). The CDR3 DNA is TGTGCCTGGAGTCGGCTAGCGGGAGGTGCGTACAATGAGCAGTTCTTC. Its protein is CAWSRLAGGAYNEQFF.